The T cell receptor beta chain described here comes from a study of cytomegalovirus exposure and HLA in healthy donors. This CDR3 has 13 amino acids. Trimming pared 4 bases from V and 5 bases from J, leaving 9 bases between. CDR1 is MGHRA, CDR2 YSYEKL, per germline. Clones were read by immunoSEQ multiplex PCR, and TCRdb kept only the in-frame ones, dropping some. Among tens of thousands of clones, 85% to 95% were seen once, and the ten largest hold 3% to 4%. The rearrangement links TRBV4-1 to TRBJ2-1; tentative D call: TRBD1 (6 bases). This clonotype originated in a man between 18 and 29 years old in good health and CMV-seronegative. Sequencing was done on a sample of PBMCs. The CDR3 protein is CASSRGQHNEQFF. The CDR3 DNA reads as TGCGCCAGCAGCCGAGGACAGCACAATGAGCAGTTCTTC.